The 28 T cell receptor beta chains reported below all come from one sample, sequenced in a study. Each CDR3 protein is one row after TCRdb ran MiXCR on the 5' RACE reads. The sample has 62,000 or so distinct CDR3 sequences, approximately 23% seen once; the top ten hold under 3.5%. The sequencing input was memory CD4+ T cells sorted from a lymph node. The subset here: memory CD4+ T cells, CD4+CD45RO+CD25-. These receptors came from a female donor with breast cancer.

This clonotype showed up just a few times. The genes are TRBV27 and TRBJ2-7; 7 positions agree with TRBD2. There are 15 residues in the CDR3. J gave up 6 bases and V 3 bases, and 11 bases lay outside the gene matches. Germline CDR1 reads MNHEY; CDR2 reads SMNVEV (reference sequence). Here the CDR3 reads CASSFRYSSGGEQYF. The CDR3 DNA follows: TGTGCCAGCAGTTTTCGGTACTCCTCGGGGGGCGAGCAGTACTTC.

In nucleotides, the CDR3 is TGCGCCAGCAGTTTTGAGGCCTCCCTGGGCATTCAGTACTTC. Translation gives CASSFEASLGIQYF. The chain has TRBV5-1 and TRBJ2-4; no reliable D call. From germline, CDR1 is SGHRS and CDR2 YFSETQ. The V and J ends lost 5 bases and 9 bases respectively, with 18 bases between them. The CDR3 contains 14 residues.

This clonotype was detected only a few times. The chain recombines TRBV15 with TRBJ2-1; TRBD2 is a possible D gene (7 bases). This CDR3 spans 16 amino acids. The germline V gene encodes CDR1 LNHNV and CDR2 YYDKDF (reference sequence). Trimming removed 0 bases from V and 7 bases from J, with 16 bases in between. This CDR3 reads CATSREGRGARNEQFF. CDR3 coding DNA: TGTGCCACCAGCAGAGAGGGGAGGGGGGCTAGGAATGAGCAGTTCTTC.

CDR3: CASAIPRPQHF. Written as DNA, the CDR3 is TGTGCCAGCGCCATTCCTAGGCCCCAGCATTTT. The gene calls are TRBV27 and TRBJ1-5; D gene unclear. V lost 8 bases and J lost 9, with 11 bases in between. In germline, CDR1 is MNHEY, CDR2 SMNVEV (reference sequence). The length of the CDR3 is 11 residues.

The DNA for the CDR3 is TGTGCCAGCAGCCTCGGGAGGGGCCAAGCTTTCTTT. Translating gives CASSLGRGQAFF. The chain is built from TRBV12-3 or TRBV12-4 and TRBJ1-1; weak D call: TRBD1 (5 bases). The CDR3 is made up of 12 amino acids. V shed 6 bases and J shed 9 bases, with 14 bases lying between them.

This chain connects TRBV20-1 to TRBJ2-1; 9 bases are a match to TRBD2. The CDR3 runs to 14 residues. CDR1 and CDR2 (germline): DFQATT, SNEGSKA (reference sequence). V was clipped by 6 bases and J by 8 bases; unmatched bases: 11. CDR3 sequence (DNA): TGCAGTGCGACTATAGCGGGAGAGTACGATGAGCAGTTCTTC. It specifies CSATIAGEYDEQFF.

This clonotype was seen only a few times. This rearrangement joins TRBV9 to TRBJ2-1, with D perhaps being TRBD1 or TRBD2 (5 bases each). V dropped 4 bases and J dropped 2 bases, with 19 bases sitting between them. The CDR3 totals 17 residues. Per germline, CDR1 SGDLS and CDR2 YYNGEE. The CDR3 DNA reads as TGTGCCAGCAGCCCAGGGAGCCAGGCCTTTCCCTACAATGAGCAGTTCTTC. It encodes CASSPGSQAFPYNEQFF.

Comments on this clonotype: Given a much more abundant clone one base away, this may be a read error. J is TRBJ1-5 and V is TRBV24-1, with D uncertain. The CDR3 has 13 amino acids. Germline lookup yields CDR1 KGHDR and CDR2 SFDVKD. The CDR3 sequence is CVTSRSTGQPQHF. The CDR3 region has the DNA TGTGTCACCAGTAGGTCGACGGGGCAGCCCCAGCATTTT.

This clonotype was seen only a few times. The CDR3, as DNA: TGTGCCAGCTCTGCGGACAGGGGCTCCTACGAGCAGTACTTC. Its protein is CASSADRGSYEQYF. The rearrangement uses TRBV18 and TRBJ2-7, with 9 bases identical to TRBD1. V was clipped by 6 bases and J by 0 bases; unmatched bases: 3. CDR3 size: 14 residues. Germline V gene sequence: CDR1 KGHSH, CDR2 LQKENI. The full variable domain, its missing parts supplied by reference TRBV18 and TRBJ2-7, is NAGVMQNPRHLVRRRGQEARLRCSPMKGHSHVYWYRQLPEEGLKFMVYLQKENIIDESGMPKERFSAEFPKEGPSILRIQQVVRGDSAAYFCASSADRGSYEQYFGPGTRLTVT.

The chain recombines TRBV30 with TRBJ2-5, with no clear D. This CDR3 has 13 amino acids. Deletions cut 1 base from V and 1 base from J, with 7 bases between. Per germline, CDR1 GTSNPN and CDR2 SVGIG (reference sequence). The CDR3 sequence is CAWSGGFQETQYF. Here the CDR3 DNA reads TGTGCCTGGAGTGGGGGTTTCCAAGAGACCCAGTACTTC.

This clonotype was observed at least ten times. The chain is built from TRBV5-1 and TRBJ2-3; D is ambiguous. This CDR3 spans 14 amino acids. Looked up from germline, CDR1 is SGHRS and CDR2 is YFSETQ. The V and J ends lost 4 bases and 2 bases respectively, with 11 bases between them. CDR3 in amino acids: CASSPFQATDTQYF. The DNA of the CDR3 is TGCGCCAGCAGCCCCTTCCAGGCCACAGATACGCAGTATTTT.

This clonotype was detected only a few times. J is TRBJ2-1 and V is TRBV6-6, with 12 bases that match TRBD1. The germline V gene encodes CDR1 MNHNY and CDR2 SVGAGI (reference sequence). This CDR3 spans 21 amino acids. J gave up 0 bases and V 3 bases, and 15 bases lay outside the gene matches. This CDR3 reads CASSYQVGQGALPSSYNEQFF. The DNA for the CDR3 is TGTGCCAGCAGTTATCAGGTGGGACAGGGGGCGCTGCCAAGCTCCTACAATGAGCAGTTCTTC.

This clonotype was counted between two and nine times. The gene calls are TRBV30 and TRBJ2-7, with D unresolved. V gave up 5 bases and J gave up 2 bases, with 13 bases separating them. The CDR3 contains 13 residues. Germline lookup yields CDR1 GTSNPN and CDR2 SVGIG (reference sequence). The CDR3 sequence is CAWLQVGTYEQYF. Written as DNA, the CDR3 is TGTGCCTGGCTCCAGGTCGGAACCTACGAGCAGTACTTC.

A few counts support this clonotype. This sequence joins TRBV7-2 and TRBJ1-2; D uncertain. Germline CDR1 and CDR2: SGHTA and FQGNSA. V lost 2 bases and J lost 4, with 14 bases in between. The CDR3 consists of 15 residues. This chain's CDR3 is CASSLLITDTYGYTF. CDR3 DNA: TGTGCCAGCAGCTTATTAATCACAGATACCTATGGCTACACCTTC.

A few counts support this clonotype. V and J are TRBV20-1 and TRBJ1-1; D not certain. The V and J ends lost 7 bases and 3 bases respectively, with 12 bases between them. This CDR3 contains 12 residues. Germline CDR1 is DFQATT and CDR2 is SNEGSKA (reference sequence). The CDR3 bases are TGCAGTGTGGGCCCTGGGGACACTGAAGCTTTCTTT. It yields the protein CSVGPGDTEAFF.

DNA for the CDR3: TGTGCCAGCACTAGTCCGAATGTAAGGAGCTCCTACAATGAGCAGTTCTTC. It is translated as CASTSPNVRSSYNEQFF. The gene calls are TRBV6-2 or TRBV6-3 and TRBJ2-1; D not certain. The CDR3 consists of 17 residues. Germline V CDR1 and CDR2: MNHEY, SVGEGT. V was clipped by 7 bases and J by 0 bases, with 19 bases between them.

The CDR3: CASSLGGLGGPGTEAFF. DNA of the CDR3: TGTGCCAGCAGTTTAGGAGGTTTAGGCGGTCCGGGCACTGAAGCTTTCTTT. The V gene is TRBV12-3 or TRBV12-4, the J gene TRBJ1-1; D not resolved. The CDR3 consists of 17 residues. V dropped 1 base and J dropped 4 bases, with 19 bases sitting between them.

V usage is TRBV7-3 and J usage is TRBJ1-1; D is undetermined. This CDR3 has 13 amino acids. With 3 bases removed from V and 2 bases from J, the gap between germline ends came to 7 bases. Germline-derived CDR1 and CDR2 are SGHTA and FQGTGA. The CDR3 nucleotides read TGTGCCAGCAGCTTTAATGGTAACACTGAAGCTTTCTTT. Protein: CASSFNGNTEAFF. The variable domain in full, completed from reference TRBV7-3 and TRBJ1-1, reads GAGVSQTPSNKVTEKGKYVELRCDPISGHTALYWYRQSLGQGPEFLIYFQGTGAADDSGLPNDRFFAVRPEGSVSTLKIQRTERGDSAVYLCASSFNGNTEAFFGQGTRLTVV.

The chain carries TRBV20-1 and TRBJ2-1, with 9 bases lining up with TRBD2. V trimming: 5 bases; J trimming: 12 bases; junction bases outside the gene matches: 8. Germline V gene lookup returns CDR1 DFQATT and CDR2 SNEGSKA (reference sequence). CDR3 length: 12 residues. The CDR3 DNA follows: TGCAGTGCTCGACCTAGCGGGAAGACGCAGTTCTTC. This codes for CSARPSGKTQFF.

The CDR3 region is CASGLAPNNSPLHF. The CDR3 bases are TGTGCCAGTGGTTTGGCCCCCAATAATTCACCCCTCCACTTT. The chain carries TRBV3-1 and TRBJ1-6; D is unclear. The V end lost 9 bases, the J end lost 5 bases, and 14 bases lay between the germline ends. This CDR3 spans 14 amino acids. CDR1 LGHDT and CDR2 YNNKEL come from the germline V gene (reference sequence).

The CDR3, as DNA: TGTGCCTGGGCAGCGGACTCCTATGGCTACACCTTC. Translating it yields CAWAADSYGYTF. V gene TRBV30 combines with J gene TRBJ1-2; no reliable D call. The V gene lost 5 bases and the J gene lost 4 bases, with 11 bases spanning the gap. Germline CDR1 reads GTSNPN; CDR2 reads SVGIG (reference sequence). This CDR3 has 12 amino acids.

The chain joins TRBV7-9 to TRBJ2-3; 10 bases agree with TRBD2. V lost 1 base and J lost 11; bases outside the gene matches: 12. This CDR3 has 16 residues. Germline CDR1 reads SEHNR; CDR2 reads FQNEAQ (reference sequence). The CDR3 DNA is TGTGCCAGCAGCTTAGTCTCTAGCGGGAGCGCTAATAGGCAGTATTTT. This codes for CASSLVSSGSANRQYF.

This clonotype was picked up many times. The chain has TRBV6-5 and TRBJ2-7, with 11 bases fitting TRBD1. Germline V lookup: CDR1 MNHEY, CDR2 SVGAGI. The CDR3 totals 14 residues. V lost 5 bases and J lost 3; bases outside the gene matches: 3. The CDR3, as DNA: TGTGCCAGCAGTGGGACAGGGGGGTTCTACGAGCAGTACTTC. Protein sequence: CASSGTGGFYEQYF.

V is TRBV7-2 and J is TRBJ1-6; D uncertain. Germline V gene lookup returns CDR1 SGHTA and CDR2 FQGNSA. This CDR3 region has 12 residues. The V gene lost 1 base and the J gene lost 9 bases, with 4 bases spanning the gap. In nucleotides, the CDR3 is TGTGCCAGCAGCTTAGACAGTTCACCCCTCCACTTT. Translating it yields CASSLDSSPLHF.

The table lists this clonotype with a few counts. The V and J genes are TRBV3-1 and TRBJ1-1; D is ambiguous. There are 14 residues in the CDR3. Germline loops: CDR1 LGHDT, CDR2 YNNKEL (reference sequence). Between the trimmed V and J ends, which lost 3 bases and 1 base, there was a span of 9 bases. CDR3 residues: CASSQMTENTEAFF. CDR3 nucleotides: TGTGCCAGCAGCCAGATGACTGAGAACACTGAAGCTTTCTTT.

The chain uses TRBV12-3 or TRBV12-4 and TRBJ2-7, with 9 bases matching TRBD2. V gave up 11 bases and J gave up 2 bases; unmatched junction bases: 10. The CDR3 is 14 amino acids. CDR3 residues: CAGTRAGGPYEQYF. CDR3 in DNA: TGTGCCGGTACCAGAGCGGGAGGTCCCTACGAGCAGTACTTC.

Remarks on this clonotype: With a much larger clone just one base away, this may be a read error. This chain links TRBV6-2 or TRBV6-3 with TRBJ2-7, with D tentatively TRBD2 (5 bases). Germline CDR1 is MNHEY and CDR2 is SVGEGT. V lost 5 bases to trimming and J lost 0 bases, with 5 bases between them. The CDR3 covers 12 residues. CDR3 sequence reads: CASSRGSYEQYF. The CDR3 DNA is TGTGCCAGCAGTCGGGGCTCCTACGAGCAGTACTTC.

Many counts were recorded for this clonotype. The V gene is TRBV7-3, the J gene TRBJ1-2, with 7 bases that match TRBD1. With V trimmed by 2 bases and J by 6 bases, 12 bases remained unmatched. CDR1 SGHTA and CDR2 FQGTGA come from the germline V gene. CDR3 length equals 16 residues. CDR3: CASSLDGTANTNGYTF. DNA of the CDR3: TGTGCCAGCAGCTTAGATGGGACAGCTAATACAAATGGCTACACCTTC.